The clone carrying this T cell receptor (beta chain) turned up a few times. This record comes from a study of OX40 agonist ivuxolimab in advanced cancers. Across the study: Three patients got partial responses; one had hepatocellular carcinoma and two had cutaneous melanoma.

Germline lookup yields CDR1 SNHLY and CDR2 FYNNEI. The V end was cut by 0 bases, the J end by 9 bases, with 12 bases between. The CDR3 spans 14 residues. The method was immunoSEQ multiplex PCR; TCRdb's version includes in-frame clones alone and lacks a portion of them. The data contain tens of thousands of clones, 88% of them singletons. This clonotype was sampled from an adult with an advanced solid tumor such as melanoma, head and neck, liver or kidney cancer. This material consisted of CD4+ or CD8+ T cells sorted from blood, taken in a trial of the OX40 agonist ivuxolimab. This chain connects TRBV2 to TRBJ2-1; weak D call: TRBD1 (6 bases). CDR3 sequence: CASSEAGTYGEQFF. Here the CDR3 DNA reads TGTGCCAGCAGTGAAGCTGGGACATATGGTGAGCAGTTCTTC.